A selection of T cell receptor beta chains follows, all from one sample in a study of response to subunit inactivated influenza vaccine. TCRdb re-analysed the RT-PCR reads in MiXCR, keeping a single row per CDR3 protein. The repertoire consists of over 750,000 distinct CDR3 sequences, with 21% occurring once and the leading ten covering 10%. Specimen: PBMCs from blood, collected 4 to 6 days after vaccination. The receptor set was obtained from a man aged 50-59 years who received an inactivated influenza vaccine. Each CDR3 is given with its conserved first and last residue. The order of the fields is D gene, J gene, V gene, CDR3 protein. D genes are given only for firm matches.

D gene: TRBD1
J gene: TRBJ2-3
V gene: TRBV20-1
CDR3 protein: CSAHLAGTGVADTQYF

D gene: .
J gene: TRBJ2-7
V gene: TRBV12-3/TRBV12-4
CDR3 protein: CASSFSAQRKLYEQYF

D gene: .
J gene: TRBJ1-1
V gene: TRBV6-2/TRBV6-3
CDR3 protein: CAALGLNTEAFF

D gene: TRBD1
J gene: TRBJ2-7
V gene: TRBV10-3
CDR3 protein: CAITQTGTYEQYF

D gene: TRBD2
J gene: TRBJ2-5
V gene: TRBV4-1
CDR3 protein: CASSQTLSGLKYF

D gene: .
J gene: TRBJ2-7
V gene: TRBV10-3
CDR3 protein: CAITAGGRAYEQYF

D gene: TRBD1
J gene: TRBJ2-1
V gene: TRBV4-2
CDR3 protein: CASSHHRDRGGYEQFF

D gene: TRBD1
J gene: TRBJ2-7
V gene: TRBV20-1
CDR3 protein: CSAPSPGQFYEQYF

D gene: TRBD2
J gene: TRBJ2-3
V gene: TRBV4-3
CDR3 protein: CASSLGLAYTDTQYF

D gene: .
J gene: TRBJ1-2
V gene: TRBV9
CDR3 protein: CASSVEGTYGYTF

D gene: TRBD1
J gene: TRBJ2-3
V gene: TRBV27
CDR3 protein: CASSLGTGADSTQYF

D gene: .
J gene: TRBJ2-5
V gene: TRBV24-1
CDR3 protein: CATSVNRDAQETQYF

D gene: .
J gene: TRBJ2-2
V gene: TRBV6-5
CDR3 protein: CASSYLGSGELFF

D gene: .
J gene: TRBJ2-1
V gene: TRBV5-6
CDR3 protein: CASSLSRAEQFF

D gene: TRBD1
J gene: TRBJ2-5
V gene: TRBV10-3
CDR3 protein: CAISEIGTGGETQYF

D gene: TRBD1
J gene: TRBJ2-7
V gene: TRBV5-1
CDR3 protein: CASAQRTGGYEQYF

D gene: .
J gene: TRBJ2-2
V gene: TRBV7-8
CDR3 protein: CASSLKAPANTGELFF

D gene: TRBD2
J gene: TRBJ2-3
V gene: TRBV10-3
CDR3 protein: CAISYSGSGQADTQYF

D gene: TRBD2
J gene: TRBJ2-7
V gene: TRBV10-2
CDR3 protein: CASNDGLAGTSYEQYF

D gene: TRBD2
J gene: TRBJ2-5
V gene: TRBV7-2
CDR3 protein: CASSLRGSGTTQETQYF

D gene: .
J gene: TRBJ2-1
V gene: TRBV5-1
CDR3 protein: CASSLAGTSYNEQFF

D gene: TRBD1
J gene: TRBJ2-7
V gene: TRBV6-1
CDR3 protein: CASSMRDRGSYEQYF

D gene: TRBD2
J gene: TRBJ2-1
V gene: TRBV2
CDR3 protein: CASSRGLGNEQFF

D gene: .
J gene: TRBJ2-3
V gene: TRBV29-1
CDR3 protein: CSVGLLSTDTQYF

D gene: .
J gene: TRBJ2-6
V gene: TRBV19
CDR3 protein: CASSRDGAGSGANVLTF

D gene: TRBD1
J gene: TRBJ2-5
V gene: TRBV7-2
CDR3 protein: CASSWPGQGLYQETQYF

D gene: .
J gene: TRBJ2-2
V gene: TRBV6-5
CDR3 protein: CASSYSPGRDTGELFF

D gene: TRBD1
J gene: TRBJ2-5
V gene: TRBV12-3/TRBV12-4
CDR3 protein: CASSSDRAQETQYF

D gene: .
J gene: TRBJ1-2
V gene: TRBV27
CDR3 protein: CASSLRAGYGYTF

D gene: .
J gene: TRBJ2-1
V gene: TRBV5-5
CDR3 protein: CASSLSLRNEQFF

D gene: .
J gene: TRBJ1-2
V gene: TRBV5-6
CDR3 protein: CASSLEANGYTF

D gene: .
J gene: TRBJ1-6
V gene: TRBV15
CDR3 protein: CATSRDMISPLHF

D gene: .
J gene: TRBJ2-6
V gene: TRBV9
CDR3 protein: CASSVDPGHISGANVLTF

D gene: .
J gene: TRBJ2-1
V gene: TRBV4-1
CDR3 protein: CASSPENDYNEQFF

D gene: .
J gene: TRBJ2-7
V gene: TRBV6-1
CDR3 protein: CASRVNGRGSEQYF

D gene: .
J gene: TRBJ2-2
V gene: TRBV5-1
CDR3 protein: CASSSTTANTGELFF

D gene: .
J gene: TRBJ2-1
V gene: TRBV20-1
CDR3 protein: CSVAGGEISKGEQFF

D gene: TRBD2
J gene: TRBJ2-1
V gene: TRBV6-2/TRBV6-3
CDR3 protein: CASRKTSGGNNEQFF

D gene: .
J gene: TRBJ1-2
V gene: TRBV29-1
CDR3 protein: CSVDNTGNYGYTF

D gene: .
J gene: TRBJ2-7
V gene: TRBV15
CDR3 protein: CATSGTRGASGEQYF

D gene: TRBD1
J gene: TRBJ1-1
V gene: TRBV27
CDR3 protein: CASSYLRQGMNTEAFF

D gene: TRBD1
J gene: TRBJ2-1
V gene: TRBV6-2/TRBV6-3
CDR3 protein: CASSYKTDTINTHRQGASYNEQFF

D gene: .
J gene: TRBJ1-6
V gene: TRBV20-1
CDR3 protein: CSARDAARSDSPLHF

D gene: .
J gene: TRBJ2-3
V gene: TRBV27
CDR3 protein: CASSFTQGTDTQYF

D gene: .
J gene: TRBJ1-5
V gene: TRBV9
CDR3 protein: CASSVGTVNQPQHF

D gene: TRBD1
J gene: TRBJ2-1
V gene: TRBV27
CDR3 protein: CASRRPGTGNYNEQFF

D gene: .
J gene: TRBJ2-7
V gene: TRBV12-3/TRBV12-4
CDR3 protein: CASSRDIRFYEQYF

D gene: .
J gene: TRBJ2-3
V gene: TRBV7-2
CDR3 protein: CASSLGWNTQYF

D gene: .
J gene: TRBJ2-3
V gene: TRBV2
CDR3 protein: CASLEGNTQYF

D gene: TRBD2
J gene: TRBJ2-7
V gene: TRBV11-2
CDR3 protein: CASSLSGTSGISSYEQYF

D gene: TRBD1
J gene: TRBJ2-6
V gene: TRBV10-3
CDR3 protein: CAISEDRAGANVLTF

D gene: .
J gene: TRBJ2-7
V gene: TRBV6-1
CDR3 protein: CASRPGPSYEQYF

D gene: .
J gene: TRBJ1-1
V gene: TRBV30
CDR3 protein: CAWIGAGEAFF

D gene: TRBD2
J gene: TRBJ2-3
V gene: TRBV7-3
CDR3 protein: CASSFGMSGEGWADTQYF